This T cell receptor beta chain comes out of a study of long-term antiretroviral therapy in people with HIV. Study-wide results and caveats: Increased diversity was seen after ART, yet it remained lower than in transplant donor controls. Information on adherence, resistance and therapy changes was unavailable.

People in the study who had HIV all got their treatment in the United States. Version v3.0 of the immunoSEQ assay was performed at survey level. Some clones are missing from TCRdb's copy, which holds only in-frame ones; the method was immunoSEQ multiplex PCR. The sample contains roughly 30,000 clones, roughly nine tenths of which appear only once. The germline V and J ends were trimmed by 4 bases and 2 bases, with 14 bases remaining between them. This CDR3 comprises 15 residues. Per germline, CDR1 ENHRY and CDR2 SYGVKD. Note on this clone: Its antigen is currently unknown.

The sequence derives from a man aged 18 to 29 with HIV. The chain uses TRBV10-3 and TRBJ1-2; weak D call: TRBD1 (6 bases). The sequenced sample was unsorted PBMCs, obtained 3.1 years after starting antiretroviral therapy. The CDR3 sequence: CAISVEGGPNYGYTF. CDR3 DNA: TGTGCCATCAGTGTAGAAGGGGGACCGAACTATGGCTACACCTTC.